Listed here are 23 T cell receptor beta chains from one sample, sequenced in a study of regulatory T cells in long-lasting Graves disease. Specified time point: newly diagnosed GD, antithyroid drugs for less than 3 months. PBMC-extracted RNA yielded the TCR library. Arm-PCR of CDR3 regions and iRepertoire HTBI primers were used to build TCR beta libraries. TCRdb re-derived calls from the multiplex PCR reads in MiXCR, one entry per CDR3 protein. Counted here are roughly 610,000 distinct CDR3 sequences, about 16% occurring once; the ten biggest clones make up about 11%. The same data also contributed to another study, on T cells in Graves' hyperthyroidism and ophthalmopathy.

Sequenced here: peripheral blood mononuclear cells (PBMCs), sampled at new diagnosis, from a patient treated with antithyroid drugs. The receptors here all came from a man between 18 and 35 years old with Graves disease.

This clonotype came up many times. The chain is built from TRBV12-3 or TRBV12-4 and TRBJ1-1; perhaps TRBD1 as D (6 bases). This CDR3 has 13 amino acids. V dropped 7 bases and J dropped 4 bases, with 13 bases sitting between them. CDR3 sequence: CASTMGGATEAFF. The CDR3 coding sequence is TGTGCCAGCACTATGGGGGGGGCCACTGAAGCTTTCTTT.

This clonotype was counted many times. The rearrangement links TRBV30 to TRBJ2-5, with TRBD2 matching over 14 bases. Germline V gene sequence: CDR1 GTSNPN, CDR2 SVGIG (reference sequence). This CDR3 is built from 14 residues. The V and J ends lost 7 bases and 4 bases, in that order; junction bases with no gene match: 5. CDR3 sequence (DNA): TGTGCCTCGACTAGCGGGAGGGCCAGAGAGACCCAGTACTTC. The encoded protein is CASTSGRARETQYF.

Many counts were recorded for this clonotype. The chain carries TRBV11-2 and TRBJ2-5; TRBD2 aligns across 8 bases. This CDR3 has 16 residues. J lost 4 bases, V lost 3 bases, and 10 bases had no gene match. Per the germline V gene, CDR1 is SGHAT and CDR2 is FQNNGV. The CDR3 sequence is CASSLPGGPSLETQYF. The CDR3 region has the DNA TGTGCCAGCAGCTTGCCGGGAGGGCCCTCGTTAGAGACCCAGTACTTC. Drawing the rest from reference TRBV11-2 and TRBJ2-5, the complete variable domain is EAGVAQSPRYKIIEKRQSVAFWCNPISGHATLYWYQQILGQGPKLLIQFQNNGVVDDSQLPKDRFSAERLKGVDSTLKIQPAKLEDSAVYLCASSLPGGPSLETQYFGPGTRLLVL.

A word on this clonotype: At one boundary the junction diverges from the germline segment, which might be a read error. The chain uses TRBV19 and TRBJ2-1, with 8 bases matching TRBD2. Germline V CDR1 and CDR2: LNHDA, SQIVND (reference sequence). There are 16 residues in the CDR3. The CDR3 here is CASSTSLAASYNEQLF. The CDR3 coding sequence is TGTGCCAGTAGTACCTCACTAGCGGCCTCCTACAATGAGCAGCTCTTC.

This clonotype was seen repeatedly, ten times or more. J is TRBJ2-5 and V is TRBV20-1; no definite D call. Between the trimmed V and J ends, which lost 0 bases and 5 bases, there was a span of 19 bases. In germline, CDR1 is DFQATT, CDR2 SNEGSKA (reference sequence). This CDR3 is 16 amino acids long. CDR3 coding DNA: TGCAGTGCTAGAGATCCGGGTTCGGATCACGACGAGACCCAGTACTTC. Encoded protein: CSARDPGSDHDETQYF.

This clonotype was recorded at least ten times. V usage is TRBV28 and J usage is TRBJ1-1, with D uncertain. From germline, CDR1 is MDHEN and CDR2 SYDVKM. The V end lost 3 bases, the J end lost 4 bases, and 3 bases lay between the germline ends. This CDR3 spans 11 amino acids. The CDR3 sequence: CASSFPTEAFF. DNA for the CDR3: TGTGCCAGCAGTTTTCCCACTGAAGCTTTCTTT. The entire variable domain, with the rest obtained from reference TRBV28 and TRBJ1-1, is as follows: DVKVTQSSRYLVKRTGEKVFLECVQDMDHENMFWYRQDPGLGLRLIYFSYDVKMKEKGDIPEGYSVSREKKERFSLILESASTNQTSMYLCASSFPTEAFFGQGTRLTVV.

Many counts were recorded for this clonotype. The V gene is TRBV30, the J gene TRBJ2-7; D gene uncertain. Germline V CDR1 and CDR2: GTSNPN, SVGIG (reference sequence). Trimming pared 1 base from V and 3 bases from J, leaving 4 bases between. This CDR3 contains 11 residues. Here the CDR3 DNA reads TGTGCCTGGAGTGACTACTACGAGCAGTACTTC. This encodes CAWSDYYEQYF.

This clonotype has a count of ten or more. The rearrangement links TRBV11-2 to TRBJ2-4, with a possible D match to TRBD2 (6 bases). CDR1 SGHAT and CDR2 FQNNGV come from the germline V gene. V lost 1 base and J lost 9, with 10 bases in between. This CDR3 is 13 amino acids long. In nucleotides, the CDR3 is TGTGCCAGCAGCTTAGTCGAGGGAGGCATTCAGTACTTC. It specifies CASSLVEGGIQYF.

The CDR3 sequence is CSVTAAGFTDTQYF. CDR3 DNA: TGCAGCGTTACCGCAGCGGGGTTCACAGATACGCAGTATTTT. V usage is TRBV29-1 and J usage is TRBJ2-3; TRBD2 matches 7 bases. CDR3 length: 14 amino acids. Trimming took 5 bases from V and 2 from J; bases not matched to a gene: 7. Germline values: CDR1 SQVTM, CDR2 ANQGSEA.

This clonotype was counted only a few times. The CDR3 sequence is CASSVTSGPNTGELFF. The CDR3 bases are TGTGCCAGCAGCGTAACTAGCGGCCCGAACACCGGGGAGCTGTTTTTT. The chain joins TRBV9 to TRBJ2-2; 8 bases line up with TRBD2. Germline trimming cut 1 base from V and 0 bases from J; bases unmatched to any gene: 2. Germline V CDR1 and CDR2: SGDLS, YYNGEE. This CDR3 spans 16 amino acids.

This clonotype appeared many times. This chain connects TRBV20-1 to TRBJ1-1; D is possibly TRBD1 (6 bases). This CDR3 spans 14 amino acids. Germline CDR1 is DFQATT and CDR2 is SNEGSKA (reference sequence). V was shortened by 6 bases and J by 5 bases, with 19 bases between the two germline ends. The CDR3 here is CSALGEGGGTEAFF. The DNA for the CDR3 is TGCAGTGCCCTTGGTGAAGGGGGAGGGACTGAAGCTTTCTTT.

In this sample, this clonotype turned up a few times. The chain uses TRBV15 and TRBJ1-4; maybe TRBD1 (5 bases). This CDR3 region has 17 residues. Trimming stripped 0 bases from V and 5 bases from J, with 16 bases between. The germline V gene has CDR1 LNHNV and CDR2 YYDKDF (reference sequence). The CDR3 coding sequence is TGTGCCACCAGCAGAGAGTTGGTGTCAGGGATAAATGAAAAACTGTTTTTT. It codes for CATSRELVSGINEKLFF. The full variable domain, rest sourced from reference TRBV15 and TRBJ1-4, is DAMVIQNPRYQVTQFGKPVTLSCSQTLNHNVMYWYQQKSSQAPKLLFHYYDKDFNNEADTPDNFQSRRPNTSFCFLDIRSPGLGDTAMYLCATSRELVSGINEKLFFGSGTQLSVL.

The rearrangement joins TRBV3-1 to TRBJ1-2, with D possibly TRBD1 on 6 matching bases. The V end lost 5 bases, the J end lost 1 base, and 11 bases lay between the germline ends. The length of the CDR3 is 14 residues. Germline CDR1 reads LGHDT; CDR2 reads YNNKEL (reference sequence). In nucleotides, the CDR3 is TGTGCCAGCAGCTCCCGGACAGATAACTATGGCTACACCTTC. Translated, it gives CASSSRTDNYGYTF. The whole variable domain, filled in from reference TRBV3-1 and TRBJ1-2, reads DTAVSQTPKYLVTQMGNDKSIKCEQNLGHDTMYWYKQDSKKFLKIMFSYNNKELIINETVPNRFSPKSPDKAHLNLHINSLELGDSAVYFCASSSRTDNYGYTFGSGTRLTVV.

V gene TRBV5-5 combines with J gene TRBJ2-7; D not certain. V gave up 4 bases and J gave up 2 bases, with 10 bases separating them. The CDR3 length is 13 residues. CDR1 SGHKS and CDR2 YYEKEE come from the germline V gene (reference sequence). CDR3 bases: TGTGCCAGCAGCCCCACCCCTCCCTACGAGCAGTACTTC. It codes for CASSPTPPYEQYF.

This clonotype was detected ten times or more. DNA for the CDR3: TGTGCCAGCAGTTTACCAGACAGGGGGGCGTTCTTC. It codes for CASSLPDRGAFF. The rearrangement uses TRBV28 and TRBJ2-1, with TRBD1 matching over 9 bases. This CDR3 comprises 12 residues. Germline CDR1 and CDR2: MDHEN and SYDVKM. Losses at the gene ends were 2 bases for V and 15 bases for J; bases not matched to a gene: 5.

CDR3 residues: CASSVDGGASYNEQFF. For the CDR3, the DNA is TGTGCCAGCAGCGTAGACGGGGGAGCATCCTACAATGAGCAGTTCTTC. V and J are TRBV9 and TRBJ2-1, with D possibly TRBD2 on 6 matching bases. Germline V lookup: CDR1 SGDLS, CDR2 YYNGEE. This CDR3 has 16 amino acids. V lost 0 bases and J lost 1, with 11 bases in between.

The V call is TRBV27, the J call TRBJ1-2; D ambiguous. Per the germline V gene, CDR1 is MNHEY and CDR2 is SMNVEV (reference sequence). The CDR3 runs to 14 residues. Trimming left V 2 bases short and J 8 bases short, with 15 bases between. CDR3 coding DNA: TGTGCCAGCAGTTTAACGAGTCTCAACGGGGGCTACACCTTC. Translated, it gives CASSLTSLNGGYTF.

The J gene is TRBJ1-1, the V gene TRBV6-5, with D possibly TRBD1 on 6 matching bases. The CDR3 contains 14 residues. Germline V gene sequence: CDR1 MNHEY, CDR2 SVGAGI. The ends were cut back, 2 bases at V and 1 base at J, with 8 bases in the middle. The CDR3 spells CASSYGGWNTEAFF. CDR3 coding DNA: TGTGCCAGCAGTTACGGGGGCTGGAACACTGAAGCTTTCTTT.

This clonotype was seen many times. This chain uses TRBV12-3 or TRBV12-4 with TRBJ2-1, with 10 bases lining up with TRBD2. This CDR3 comprises 14 residues. Unmatched junction bases numbered 7, after V lost 6 bases and J lost 8 bases. CDR3 in amino acids: CASSIGTSDDEQFF. CDR3 sequence (DNA): TGTGCCAGCAGCATCGGGACTAGCGATGATGAGCAGTTCTTC.

This clonotype occurred many times. This chain's CDR3 is CASSDDRSNYGYTF. As DNA, the CDR3 is TGTGCCAGCAGTGATGACAGGTCAAACTATGGCTACACCTTC. The rearrangement uses TRBV28 and TRBJ1-2, with D maybe TRBD1 (6 bases). Per the germline V gene, CDR1 is MDHEN and CDR2 is SYDVKM. Trimming took 5 bases from V and 2 from J, leaving 12 bases between them. The CDR3 has 14 residues.

This clonotype was counted ten times or more. V usage is TRBV20-1 and J usage is TRBJ1-5, with 7 bases lining up with TRBD1. The CDR3 consists of 14 residues. Unmatched junction bases numbered 8, after V lost 4 bases and J lost 5 bases. Germline assignment: CDR1 DFQATT and CDR2 SNEGSKA (reference sequence). The DNA for the CDR3 is TGCAGTGCTAACCACCGGGACAGCTATCAGCCCCAGCATTTT. It specifies CSANHRDSYQPQHF.

This clonotype was detected ten times or more. The chain recombines TRBV11-2 with TRBJ2-1; D gene uncertain. Germline V gene sequence: CDR1 SGHAT, CDR2 FQNNGV. The ends were cut back, 2 bases at V and 5 bases at J, with 7 bases in the middle. The CDR3 length is 13 residues. In nucleotides, the CDR3 is TGTGCCAGCAGCTTAACAGCCAACAATGAGCAGTTCTTC. Its translation is CASSLTANNEQFF.

This clonotype has more than one count but fewer than ten. Germline and junction disagree at one end, which may indicate a read error. The V gene is TRBV20-1, the J gene TRBJ1-6; TRBD1 is a possible D gene (5 bases). The CDR3 loop spans 16 amino acids. CDR1 is DFQATT, CDR2 SNEGSKA, per germline (reference sequence). CDR3 nucleotides: TGCAGTGCTTACCGGACATCCGCTTTCTATAATTCACCCCCCCACTTT. Translation: CSAYRTSAFYNSPPHF.